Listed below are T cell receptor beta chains from one sample, sequenced in a study of PD-1 blockade in mismatch repair-deficient tumors. Sequenced by immunoSEQ multiplex PCR; TCRdb stores in-frame clones only, minus some. The sample has 100,000 to 150,000 clones, more than 70% seen once; the top ten hold approximately 12%. The specimen comprised peripheral blood, sampled roughly 70 weeks after starting pembrolizumab. These TCRs come from an adult with mismatch repair-deficient cancer. CDR3s include the opening cysteine and the closing phenylalanine or tryptophan. The D gene is left open where the match is weak. Clone size is stated in some rows and not others, as once, few, many or a class when expanded.

J gene | clone size | V gene | D gene | CDR3 protein | CDR3 DNA
TRBJ2-7 | - | TRBV30 | - | CAWSVGGGSYEQYF | TGTGCCTGGAGTGTGGGAGGGGGCTCCTACGAGCAGTACTTC
TRBJ2-3 | - | TRBV7-6 | - | CASSNPISADTQYF | TGTGCCAGCAGTAACCCCATAAGTGCGGATACGCAGTATTTT
TRBJ2-2 | - | TRBV7-9 | - | CASSLGRASTGELFF | TGTGCCAGCAGCTTAGGCAGGGCCTCCACCGGGGAGCTGTTTTTT
TRBJ1-3 | - | TRBV6-5 | - | CASSTGFTNTIYF | TGTGCCAGCAGTACAGGATTTACAAACACCATATATTTT
TRBJ2-5 | - | TRBV28 | TRBD2 | CASSLWRERGETQYF | TGTGCCAGCAGTTTGTGGCGGGAGCGTGGAGAGACCCAGTACTTC
TRBJ2-1 | - | TRBV7-9 | - | CASSPPTTHNEQFF | TGTGCCAGCAGCCCTCCGACTACTCACAATGAGCAGTTCTTC
TRBJ2-2 | - | TRBV29-1 | - | CSVWVAGELFF | TGCAGCGTGTGGGTTGCCGGGGAGCTGTTTTTT
TRBJ2-7 | once | TRBV11-2 | - | CASSLVGGGGEQYF | TGTGCCAGCAGCTTAGTAGGGGGGGGCGGCGAGCAGTACTTC
TRBJ2-7 | - | TRBV27 | TRBD1 | CASSPGTGGLSSYEQYF | TGTGCCAGCAGTCCCGGGACAGGGGGCTTAAGCTCCTACGAGCAGTACTTC
TRBJ2-2 | - | TRBV5-1 | TRBD2 | CASSSPPGLGNTGELFF | TGCGCCAGCAGCTCACCTCCGGGACTAGGAAACACCGGGGAGCTGTTTTTT
TRBJ2-1 | - | TRBV5-1 | TRBD2 | CASSSIEGGAPSRYNEQFF | TGCGCCAGCAGCTCAATCGAGGGAGGGGCCCCCTCTCGTTACAATGAGCAGTTCTTC
TRBJ2-3 | - | TRBV6-1 | TRBD1 | CASRAGGDTQYF | TGTGCCAGCAGGGCAGGGGGAGATACGCAGTATTTT
TRBJ2-1 | once | TRBV6-5 | TRBD2 | CASSDSSGSYNEQFF | TGTGCCAGCAGTGACTCTAGCGGCTCCTACAATGAGCAGTTCTTC
TRBJ2-3 | - | TRBV19 | TRBD2 | CASSPPRGLAGGPIPPDTQYF | TGTGCCAGTAGCCCCCCCCGCGGTCTGGCGGGAGGACCAATTCCCCCAGATACGCAGTATTTT
TRBJ2-5 | - | TRBV29-1 | TRBD2 | CSVLSLAGGPGFGTQYF | TGCAGCGTCCTGTCCCTAGCGGGAGGGCCGGGTTTCGGGACCCAGTACTTC